A single sample gave rise to the 8 T cell receptor beta chains below, sequenced in a study of T cell responses to AZD1222 COVID-19 vaccine. TCRdb's table, derived via immunoSEQ multiplex PCR, lists solely in-frame clones and lacks some. The sample records about 120,000 clones, approximately 89% being singletons. The input for sequencing was peripheral blood, taken on day 0 of AZD1222 vaccination. The receptors shown here come from an adult in good health.

This chain connects TRBV27 to TRBJ1-5; 10 nucleotides match TRBD1. CDR3 length: 13 amino acids. Germline V gene lookup returns CDR1 MNHEY and CDR2 SMNVEV (reference sequence). Germline trimming cut 10 bases from V and 11 bases from J; bases unmatched to any gene: 11. CDR3 region: CATQETGGWSQHF. The CDR3 region has the DNA TGTGCCACCCAGGAGACAGGGGGCTGGTCCCAGCATTTT.

The chain couples TRBV7-8 to TRBJ1-2; 7 bases match TRBD1. Germline lookup yields CDR1 SGHVS and CDR2 FQNEAQ. The CDR3 extends over 17 amino acids. V shed 2 bases, J shed 0 bases, and the junction held 9 bases outside the gene matches. The CDR3 sequence: CASSLRLRTGSNYGYTF. The CDR3, as DNA: TGTGCCAGCAGCTTAAGGCTAAGGACAGGTTCTAACTATGGCTACACCTTC.

The chain has TRBV5-1 and TRBJ2-1; 7 bases match TRBD1. The trim removed 4 bases at V and 5 bases at J, leaving 6 bases unmatched. The CDR3 extends over 14 amino acids. Per germline, CDR1 SGHRS and CDR2 YFSETQ. The CDR3 loop reads CASSAQGPDNEQFF. The CDR3 region has the DNA TGCGCCAGCAGCGCACAGGGGCCGGACAATGAGCAGTTCTTC.

The chain combines TRBV7-9 with TRBJ1-1; TRBD1 matches 7 bases. After removal of 5 bases from V and 8 bases from J, the junction contained 11 bases not matched to a gene. The CDR3 is 14 residues long. Germline CDR1 and CDR2: SEHNR and FQNEAQ (reference sequence). The CDR3 coding sequence is TGTGCCAGCAGCCTGGGACAGCAGAACGAGGAAGCTTTCTTT. Protein: CASSLGQQNEEAFF.

The J gene is TRBJ1-4, the V gene TRBV28; D possibly corresponds to TRBD1 (5 bases). This CDR3 contains 14 residues. Germline lookup yields CDR1 MDHEN and CDR2 SYDVKM. Deletions cut 5 bases from V and 1 base from J, with 8 bases between. CDR3: CASSPRVTNEKLFF. In DNA, the CDR3 is TGTGCCAGCAGTCCCAGGGTAACTAATGAAAAACTGTTTTTT. Variable domain in full (rest from reference TRBV28 and TRBJ1-4): DVKVTQSSRYLVKRTGEKVFLECVQDMDHENMFWYRQDPGLGLRLIYFSYDVKMKEKGDIPEGYSVSREKKERFSLILESASTNQTSMYLCASSPRVTNEKLFFGSGTQLSVL.

The chain carries TRBV5-6 and TRBJ1-6, with 7 bases lining up with TRBD1. The CDR3 is made up of 14 amino acids. Trimming cost V 4 bases and J 10 bases; bases outside gene matches: 8. CDR1 is SGHDT, CDR2 YYEEEE, per germline. CDR3 sequence (DNA): TGTGCCAGCAGCCCCCCAGGGGGGAGCTCACCCCTCCACTTT. Translated: CASSPPGGSSPLHF.

The gene calls are TRBV15 and TRBJ2-6, with D perhaps assigned TRBD1 or TRBD2 (6 bases each). The germline V and J ends were trimmed by 1 base and 4 bases, with 11 bases remaining between them. Germline CDR1 reads LNHNV; CDR2 reads YYDKDF (reference sequence). The CDR3 contains 16 residues. This chain's CDR3 is CATSRGGGSGANVLTF. CDR3 DNA sequence: TGTGCCACCAGCAGAGGAGGGGGGTCAGGGGCCAACGTCCTGACTTTC.

The chain uses TRBV7-9 and TRBJ2-7; TRBD1 matches at 11 bases. Trimming took 5 bases from V and 3 from J; bases not matched to a gene: 6. The CDR3 totals 15 residues. Per germline, CDR1 SEHNR and CDR2 FQNEAQ (reference sequence). The CDR3 loop reads CASSPRTGGRYEQYF. The CDR3 DNA is TGTGCCAGCAGCCCGCGGACAGGGGGCCGCTACGAGCAGTACTTC.